The T cell receptor beta chain under discussion was sequenced for a study of shared clonotypes between healthy human individuals (dated by TCRdb to about 2020). General notes on the study: Two women and a few men aged 18 to 49 years were included in the cohort. To increase sequencing depth and limit assay-specific biases, TCR repertoire library preparation and sequencing were carried out by different laboratories using diverse techniques. Blood TCR repertoires of roughly five healthy adults were deeply sequenced to estimate repertoire size and the extent of clonotype sharing between individuals. Between about 0.85 and 9.5 billion PBMCs per donor were obtained by leukapheresis.

This clone occurred once. The antigen it recognizes is unknown. No per-base quality is available; no much larger clone lies one base away. The donors were healthy, HIV-negative adults who had no recently reported acute infections or vaccinations. Every donor was a Caucasian adult living in Nashville, Tennessee, USA. For unsorted samples, tens of millions of PBMCs were counted, and genomic DNA was extracted using the QIAamp DNA Blood Mini kit. After blood collection by leukapheresis, PBMCs were isolated using Ficoll-Histopaque density gradient centrifugation and then cryopreserved in the vapor phase of liquid nitrogen. Ends trimmed: V by 5 bases, J by 6 bases; bases unmatched to a gene: 9. The germline V gene supplies CDR1 SQVTM and CDR2 ANQGSEA. The cysteine opens and the phenylalanine closes a CDR3 of 13 amino acids. Only the CDR3 DNA is retained, 39 bases long and in frame from the first base. Using the deep immunoSEQ assay, multiplex PCR amplified TCR CDR3 regions from genomic DNA. Extracted genomic DNA from each cell subset was spread evenly across all wells of several immunoSEQ 96-well plates, with each plate serving as a replicate. Each replicate PCR for unsorted PBMC received 250 to 300 ng genomic DNA, equal to 30,000 to 35,000 T cell genomes. Genomic DNA from unsorted PBMC was sequenced over ten immunoSEQ deep assay plates. The purified libraries were quantified using a Qubit 3.0 fluorometer, sized with a Bioanalyzer 2100, and then quantified again using the KAPA Library Quantification kit. Every immunoSEQ 96-well plate was sequenced on a separate single-read 150-cycle Illumina NextSeq 550 flow cell. On the authors' methods: Because the immunoSEQ output included only junctional sequences and no quality scores, the filtering could not be the same as the filtering used for full-length reads. To assign V/J genes and CDR3, sequences were annotated using PyIR, a Python wrapper for IgBLAST v1.9, with IMGT germline references. Reads were filtered out if the reads had weak V/J assignments (E-value above 1e-6), no CDR3, stop codons, out-of-frame junctions, or ambiguous translated residues. V3J clonotypes were defined by identical inferred V gene, J gene, and CDR3 amino acid sequence. The percentage overlap between two repertoires was calculated by dividing the number of shared unique clonotypes by the size of the smaller repertoire. Repertoire richness was assessed with RTK rarefaction, the Chao1 estimator, and Recon v2.1 estimates of unobserved clonotypes. What TCRdb holds here is the immuneACCESS table cut down to in-frame rearrangements. Part of the clones is not present; checked against another copy, under half of the missing clones reflect an unresolved V gene, and the others are unexplained. The V and J calls and clone size were taken over from that table, and D and trimming were inferred from the DNA. Recorded for this sample are more than 450,000 clones; approximately 79% of them occurred a single time. In total, the top ten clones hold 10% to 15% of the sample.

Findings and caveats that apply to the study as a whole: Pairwise subsampling led to the expectation that sequencing depth would affect the degree of clonotype sharing among donors. The genetic and exposure-history diversity represented was limited by the small number of donors. Sampling was limited to blood, and TCR repertoires in tissue likely differ from TCR repertoires in blood.

The sample comprised PBMCs. The clonotype was recovered from a woman in her forties in good health. Some clones in this sample may be carry-over from other donors' samples. The chain employs TRBV29-1 and TRBJ1-2; 7 bases in the junction line up with TRBD1. CDR3 sequence: CSVTTGNVDGYTF. The DNA sequence is as follows: TGCAGCGTTACGACAGGGAATGTCGATGGCTACACCTTC.